This is a list of T cell receptor beta chains from one sample in a study of cytomegalovirus exposure and HLA in healthy donors. Measured with immunoSEQ multiplex PCR; TCRdb has only the in-frame clones, and not every one. This table has fewer than 70,000 clones, 65% to 70% appearing once. The sample taken for sequencing was PBMCs. These receptors all come from a male donor in good health and CMV-seropositive. CDR3s include the opening cysteine and the closing phenylalanine or tryptophan. A D gene is named only where the DNA matches it firmly. Clone size is not always given. Where it is, it says once, few, many or a class for expanded clones.

V	size	J	D	CDR3	DNA
TRBV5-4	few	TRBJ1-3	.	CASSTDRGNTIYF	TGTGCCAGCAGCACGGACAGAGGAAACACCATATATTTT
TRBV14	.	TRBJ2-5	TRBD1	CASSQDRKTGSETQYF	TGTGCCAGCAGCCAAGATAGGAAGACAGGGAGCGAGACCCAGTACTTC
TRBV11-2	.	TRBJ2-1	.	CASSPGGFSPYNEQFF	TGTGCCAGCAGCCCCGGAGGGTTCAGTCCCTACAATGAGCAGTTCTTC
TRBV5-6	once	TRBJ2-5	TRBD1	CASSVQGAGETQYF	TGTGCCAGCAGCGTACAGGGGGCAGGGGAGACCCAGTACTTC
TRBV29-1	.	TRBJ2-7	.	CSVGQGNYEQYF	TGCAGCGTTGGGCAGGGAAACTACGAGCAGTACTTC
TRBV9	few	TRBJ2-3	TRBD1	CASSAWTGDLDTQYF	TGTGCCAGCAGCGCCTGGACAGGGGATTTAGATACGCAGTATTTT
TRBV6-5	.	TRBJ2-7	TRBD1	CASRGRGRNRYEQYF	TGTGCGTCACGGGGCAGGGGGCGAAATCGCTACGAGCAGTACTTC
TRBV29-1	.	TRBJ2-1	TRBD2	CSATRTSGRAASGEQFF	TGCAGCGCCACTCGGACTAGCGGGAGGGCTGCCTCGGGTGAGCAGTTCTTC
TRBV7-2	.	TRBJ1-1	TRBD1	CASSVGGTVDTEAFF	TGTGCCAGCAGCGTCGGCGGGACAGTCGACACTGAAGCTTTCTTT
TRBV29-1	few	TRBJ2-2	.	CSVPEGGVAGELFF	TGCAGCGTCCCGGAGGGGGGGGTGGCCGGGGAGCTGTTTTTT
TRBV4-3	few	TRBJ1-2	.	CASSQEEGNGYTF	TGCGCCAGCAGCCAAGAAGAGGGAAATGGCTACACCTTC
TRBV7-2	.	TRBJ2-1	.	CASSSTGPSYNEQFF	TGTGCCAGCAGCTCCACAGGTCCCTCCTACAATGAGCAGTTCTTC
TRBV2	.	TRBJ1-5	.	CASEDKRGAPQHF	TGTGCCAGCGAGGACAAAAGGGGCGCGCCCCAGCATTTT
TRBV29-1	.	TRBJ2-4	.	CSVGTQGGIQYF	TGCAGCGTTGGCACTCAGGGCGGCATTCAGTACTTC
TRBV4-3	.	TRBJ2-2	.	CASSQEWAWAGELFF	TGCGCCAGCAGCCAAGAATGGGCGTGGGCCGGGGAGCTGTTTTTT
TRBV7-9	.	TRBJ2-7	.	CASSLGPGLNSYEQYF	TGTGCCAGCAGCTTAGGACCGGGACTCAACTCCTACGAGCAGTACTTC
TRBV6-5	.	TRBJ2-7	TRBD1	CASSFPTGTGNYEQYF	TGTGCCAGCAGTTTCCCGACCGGGACAGGGAACTACGAGCAGTACTTC
TRBV7-9	.	TRBJ2-1	TRBD2	CASSQRESSYNEQFF	TGTGCCAGCAGCCAGCGGGAGAGCTCCTACAATGAGCAGTTCTTC
TRBV11-3	few	TRBJ2-1	.	CASSLDQGGSSSYNEQFF	TGTGCCAGCAGCTTAGATCAAGGCGGATCCAGCTCCTACAATGAGCAGTTCTTC
TRBV18	.	TRBJ2-1	.	CASSRDRTGNEQFF	TGTGCCAGCTCCCGCGATAGGACTGGAAATGAGCAGTTCTTC
TRBV27	.	TRBJ2-3	.	CASRDWGGAEDTQYF	TGTGCCAGCAGGGATTGGGGGGGGGCCGAAGATACGCAGTATTTT
TRBV15	.	TRBJ2-5	.	CATSRDNLETQYF	TGTGCCACCAGCAGAGATAATTTGGAGACCCAGTACTTC
TRBV14	.	TRBJ2-7	TRBD2	CASSQGLAVYEQYF	TGTGCCAGCAGCCAAGGCCTAGCGGTCTACGAGCAGTACTTC
TRBV7-7	.	TRBJ2-3	TRBD1	CASSLRPGQGAPGTQYF	TGTGCCAGCAGCTTAAGGCCGGGACAGGGGGCGCCGGGTACGCAGTATTTT
TRBV11-1	.	TRBJ2-7	.	CASNNYEQYF	TGTGCCAGCAATAACTACGAGCAGTACTTC
TRBV2	.	TRBJ1-2	TRBD1	CASSERDTGGSYGYTF	TGTGCCAGCAGTGAACGCGATACAGGGGGTTCCTATGGCTACACCTTC
TRBV9	.	TRBJ2-4	.	CASSGGGQNIQYF	TGTGCCAGCAGCGGGGGGGGGCAAAACATTCAGTACTTC
TRBV9	.	TRBJ2-1	TRBD2	CASSGGLAGPNEQFF	TGTGCCAGCAGCGGGGGACTAGCGGGACCAAATGAGCAGTTCTTC
TRBV4-3	.	TRBJ2-1	.	CASSQERWGGGASVF	.
TRBV4-3	many	TRBJ1-1	TRBD1	CASSQADRGLMNTEAFF	TGCGCCAGCAGCCAGGCTGACAGGGGGCTAATGAACACTGAAGCTTTCTTT
TRBV6-4	few	TRBJ1-2	.	CASSDSGVGYTF	TGTGCCAGCAGTGACTCTGGAGTTGGCTACACCTTC
TRBV7-9	.	TRBJ2-7	.	CASSLGENEQYF	TGTGCCAGCAGCTTAGGGGAGAACGAGCAGTACTTC
TRBV4-3	.	TRBJ1-1	TRBD1	CASSQPTRGPEAFF	TGCGCCAGCAGCCAACCGACAAGGGGGCCTGAAGCTTTCTTT
TRBV11-3	once	TRBJ2-7	TRBD1	CASSAGPGQGLHEQYF	TGTGCCAGCAGCGCAGGACCGGGACAGGGTCTCCACGAGCAGTACTTC
TRBV10-3	few	TRBJ1-1	.	CAISGGQKSTEAFF	TGTGCCATCAGTGGAGGGCAGAAGAGCACTGAAGCTTTCTTT
TRBV9	.	TRBJ2-7	TRBD2	CASSVGLAGASYEQYF	TGTGCCAGCAGCGTAGGTCTAGCGGGAGCATCCTACGAGCAGTACTTC
TRBV15	.	TRBJ2-7	TRBD1	CATSRDHGTASGEQYF	TGTGCCACCAGCAGAGATCACGGGACAGCTTCGGGCGAGCAGTACTTC
TRBV29-1	.	TRBJ2-7	.	CSVLQGTGYEQYF	TGCAGCGTCTTACAGGGGACTGGATACGAGCAGTACTTC
TRBV7-2	.	TRBJ2-3	.	CASTVRSGRFTSTDTQYF	TGTGCCAGCACAGTCAGGAGCGGCCGTTTTACTAGCACAGATACGCAGTATTTT
TRBV29-1	.	TRBJ2-7	.	CSVGAGTPNSYEQYF	TGCAGCGTTGGGGCCGGGACACCCAACTCCTACGAGCAGTACTTC
TRBV7-2	.	TRBJ1-2	.	CASSSPNRDGYTF	TGTGCCAGCAGCTCCCCAAACAGGGACGGCTACACCTTC
TRBV9	.	TRBJ1-2	.	CASRGQNHYGYTF	TGTGCCAGCAGAGGACAAAATCACTATGGCTACACCTTC
TRBV5-1	once	TRBJ2-3	TRBD2	CASSLEAGGLTDTQYF	TGCGCCAGCAGCTTGGAAGCGGGAGGCCTCACAGATACGCAGTATTTT
TRBV5-1	.	TRBJ2-5	TRBD2	CASSVGLAGSPRETQYF	TGCGCCAGCAGCGTTGGACTAGCGGGATCCCCACGGGAGACCCAGTACTTC
TRBV27	.	TRBJ1-5	.	CASAIGVMPNQPQHF	TGTGCCAGCGCGATAGGAGTGATGCCCAATCAGCCCCAGCATTTT
TRBV11-2	.	TRBJ1-2	TRBD1	CASSLVPGQALYTF	TGTGCCAGCAGCCTTGTTCCGGGACAGGCCCTCTACACCTTC
TRBV5-4	.	TRBJ1-4	TRBD1	CASSVGTATREKLFF	TGTGCCAGCAGCGTAGGGACAGCTACACGTGAAAAACTGTTTTTT
TRBV5-6	.	TRBJ2-7	.	CASSLEWTVPNEQYF	TGTGCCAGCAGCTTGGAGTGGACAGTTCCAAACGAGCAGTACTTC
TRBV30	.	TRBJ1-6	.	CAWKVGAGSPLHF	TGTGCCTGGAAGGTAGGAGCGGGTTCACCCCTCCACTTT
TRBV7-2	.	TRBJ1-5	.	CASREVGSQPQHF	TGTGCCAGCAGGGAGGTGGGGTCTCAGCCCCAGCATTTT
TRBV14	.	TRBJ2-5	.	CASSRYTGLETQYF	TGTGCCAGCAGCCGTTACACAGGGTTGGAGACCCAGTACTTC
TRBV7-9	.	TRBJ2-5	TRBD1	CASSIGTANPQETQYF	TGTGCCAGCAGCATCGGGACAGCGAACCCACAAGAGACCCAGTACTTC
TRBV5-1	few	TRBJ2-5	TRBD2	CASSLAESGGETQYF	TGCGCCAGCAGCTTGGCCGAGAGCGGGGGAGAGACCCAGTACTTC
TRBV29-1	.	TRBJ1-2	.	CSVGVLGGRANYGYTF	TGCAGCGTTGGGGTGCTTGGGGGCCGAGCTAACTATGGCTACACCTTC
TRBV5-1	.	TRBJ2-1	TRBD2	CASREGTSGVNEQFF	TGCGCCAGCCGCGAAGGGACTAGCGGGGTGAATGAGCAGTTCTTC
TRBV7-9	.	TRBJ2-5	TRBD1	CASTEGDRGRKETQYF	TGTGCCAGCACCGAGGGGGACAGGGGGCGTAAAGAGACCCAGTACTTC
TRBV4-1	few	TRBJ2-3	.	CASSQDRGTSDTQYF	TGCGCCAGCAGCCAAGACCGCGGGACCTCAGATACGCAGTATTTT